Sequencing of this T cell receptor (beta chain) was carried out in a study of regulatory and conventional T cells in RAG deficiency. Genomic DNA came from blood conventional CD4+ T cells gated CD25-low CD127-high. Using immunoSEQ multiplex PCR, the repertoire was profiled, and TCRdb retains in-frame clones only, with some absent. This table has over 45,000 clones, 80% to 90% appearing once. The junction had 16 bases not matched to a gene; V was cut back by 5 bases and J by 5 bases. The CDR3 is 17 amino acids. Germline assignment: CDR1 SEHNR and CDR2 FQNEAQ (reference sequence). This sample was also put to use in a study of regulatory T cells. That report notes: Amplification used 52 TRBV primers and 13 TRBJ primers.

The sequenced material came from CD4+ effector T cells sorted from blood. This rearrangement joins TRBV7-9 to TRBJ1-1; 8 bases are shared with TRBD1. The TCR comes from a human donor in good health. CDR3 in amino acids: CASSRAGSDRGGTEAFF. DNA of the CDR3: TGTGCCAGCAGCCGTGCTGGTTCCGACAGGGGAGGTACTGAAGCTTTCTTT.